This TCR beta chain was observed in a study of blood T cell repertoires in COVID-19. Across the study: COVID-19 samples, acute and convalescent, were from the United States, Italy and Spain. Sources were T cells, B-cell-depleted T cells, or PBMCs; the material itself was cDNA or gDNA.

Per the original methods: How many nucleated cells were present was estimated from reference gene primer amplification. Clones were sequenced by immunoSEQ multiplex PCR, and TCRdb holds only the in-frame ones, with some missing. The D gene and trimming were derived from the DNA, and the V and J assignments and clone size from that table. This repertoire shows some 120,000 clones, approximately 81% found once; its top ten account for about 40%. The CDR3 spans 15 residues. V lost 3 bases to trimming and J lost 6 bases; unmatched junction nucleotides: 9. Looked up from germline, CDR1 is KGHSH and CDR2 is LQKENI.

The chain combines TRBV18 with TRBJ1-1, with 8 nucleotides matching TRBD1. The sample was peripheral blood. The TCR was taken from a man between 35 and 55 years old with active or convalescent COVID-19. In DNA form, the CDR3 reads TGTGCCAGCTCACCGGAACAGGGGGGGCTGTCTGAAGCTTTCTTT. The encoded protein is CASSPEQGGLSEAFF.